The present TCR beta chain was sequenced within a study of T cells after posttransplantation cyclophosphamide. The study, taken as a whole, reports: After PTCy, TRB diversity resembled that of CNI/methotrexate controls.

Only in-frame clones appear in the TCRdb table, and some are missing; sequencing was by immunoSEQ multiplex PCR. The data show about 36,000 clones, with none appearing a single time. This clone was counted a few times. Its specificity is unknown. The sequencing input was PBMCs. The source is a girl between 5 and 17 years old in good health, CMV-negative, and a related stem cell transplant donor.

The chain's CDR3 is CASSYQESYEQYF. In DNA form, the CDR3 reads TGTGCCAGCAGTTACCAGGAATCCTACGAGCAGTACTTC. The chain couples TRBV6-5 to TRBJ2-7; D is unresolved. The CDR3 totals 13 residues. Trimming left V 2 bases short and J 1 base short, with 6 bases between. The germline gives CDR1 MNHEY, CDR2 SVGAGI.